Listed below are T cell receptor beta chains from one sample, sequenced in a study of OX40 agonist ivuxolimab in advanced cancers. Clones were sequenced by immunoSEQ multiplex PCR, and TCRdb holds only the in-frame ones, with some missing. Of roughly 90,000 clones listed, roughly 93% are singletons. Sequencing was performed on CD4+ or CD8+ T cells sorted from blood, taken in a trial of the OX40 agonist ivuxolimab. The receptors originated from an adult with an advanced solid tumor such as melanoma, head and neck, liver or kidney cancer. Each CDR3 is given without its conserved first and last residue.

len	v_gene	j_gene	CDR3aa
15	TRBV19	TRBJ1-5	ASRPIGGDYSNQPQH
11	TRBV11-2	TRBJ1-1	ASSLDRGSEAF
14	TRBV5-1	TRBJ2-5	ASSTTPGTARETQY
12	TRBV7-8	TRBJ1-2	ASSPRTGSGGYT
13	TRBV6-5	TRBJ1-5	ASSYSKAANQPQH
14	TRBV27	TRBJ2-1	ASSLWDISGGNEQF
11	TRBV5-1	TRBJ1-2	ASSFEGDYGYT
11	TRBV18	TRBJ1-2	ASSPLDAYGYT
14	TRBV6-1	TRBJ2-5	ASSEWGTGGKETQY
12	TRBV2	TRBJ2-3	ASSDSQGTDTQY
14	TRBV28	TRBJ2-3	ASSLGTGGSTDTQY
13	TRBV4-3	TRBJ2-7	ASSPTSGIAYEQY
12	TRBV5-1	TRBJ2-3	ASSFQEYSDTQY
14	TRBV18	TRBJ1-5	ASSPPPGDSNQPQH
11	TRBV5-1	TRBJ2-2	ASSWGESGELF
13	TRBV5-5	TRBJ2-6	ASSSPGNGANVLT
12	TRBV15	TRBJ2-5	AYHNRGCEETQY
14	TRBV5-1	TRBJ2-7	ASSLVPRDSSYEQY
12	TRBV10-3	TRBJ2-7	AITERGGSNEQY
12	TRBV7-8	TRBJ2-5	AISGLAGGETQY
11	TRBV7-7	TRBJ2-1	ASSAGLVDEQF
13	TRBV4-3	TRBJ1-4	ASSLTGATNEKLF
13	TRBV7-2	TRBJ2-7	ASSLDGGLRGEQY
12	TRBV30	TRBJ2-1	AWSAGTPYNEQF
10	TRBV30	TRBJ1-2	AWSGAVGGYT
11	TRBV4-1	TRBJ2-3	ASSQVSTDTQY
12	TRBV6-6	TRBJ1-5	ASSYSSRDQPQH
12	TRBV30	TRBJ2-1	AWSVAGQNNEQF
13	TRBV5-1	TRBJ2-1	ASSWVIGSYNEQF
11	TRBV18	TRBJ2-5	ASSPISWETQY
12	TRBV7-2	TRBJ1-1	ASSLGTANTEAF
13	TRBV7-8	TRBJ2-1	ASSFDRSSYNEQF
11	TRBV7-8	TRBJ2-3	ASSSPGTDTQY
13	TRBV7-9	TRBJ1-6	ASSLEGAGNSPLH
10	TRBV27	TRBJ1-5	ASSLGNQPQH
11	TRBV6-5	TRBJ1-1	ASSYRGITEAF
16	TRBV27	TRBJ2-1	ASSPGTGPGLAENEQF
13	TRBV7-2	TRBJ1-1	ASSLKGSMNTEAF
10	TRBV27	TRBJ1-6	ASRMGDSPLH
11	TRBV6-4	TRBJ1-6	ASSDEQGSPLH
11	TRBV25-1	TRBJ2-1	ASMQQGRHEQF
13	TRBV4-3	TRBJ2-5	ASSLGTSLSETQY
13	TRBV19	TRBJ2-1	ASSAPAGGYNEQF
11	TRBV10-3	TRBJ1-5	AISETTPQPQH
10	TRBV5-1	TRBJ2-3	ASSLDVAAQY
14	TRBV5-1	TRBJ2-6	ASSLASTSGANVLT
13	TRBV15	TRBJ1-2	ATSREDRSNYGYT
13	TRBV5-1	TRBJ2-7	ASSFAPDGTYEQY
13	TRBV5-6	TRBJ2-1	ASSRGRSFYNEQF